This TCR beta chain was obtained from a study of early T cells in non-severe SARS-CoV-2 infection. In the study overall: Investigators sequenced bulk RNA drawn from unsorted whole blood, and chains remained unpaired.

Study-wide results and caveats: CD4 and private specificities were missed by VDJdb matching, which favored anti-spike CD8 responses.

This CDR3 spans 15 amino acids. The germline V gene has CDR1 SGHTA and CDR2 FQGTGA. Losses at the gene ends were 5 bases for V and 6 bases for J; bases not matched to a gene: 7. This clonotype was detected ten times or more. What it recognizes is unknown. Unique molecular identifiers were affixed to single, distinct cDNA molecules. TCRdb fed the 5' RACE reads into MiXCR, producing one record per CDR3 protein. The sample holds approximately 38,000 distinct CDR3 sequences, roughly 5% seen once. The specimen sequenced was whole blood. The chain employs TRBV7-3 and TRBJ2-1, with 10 bases identical to TRBD2. The receptor comes from an adult who was a healthcare worker with PCR-confirmed SARS-CoV-2 infection or an uninfected control (not recorded which). The CDR3 DNA follows: TGTGCCAGCAGCCCTGGGACTAGCGAAAGCAATGAGCAGTTCTTC. Its translation is CASSPGTSESNEQFF.